The 11 T cell receptor beta chains listed next were all sequenced from one sample in a study of cytomegalovirus exposure and HLA in healthy donors. The PCR employed 60 Vbeta primers together with 13 Jbeta primers. Libraries were prepared by immunoSEQ multiplex PCR; TCRdb keeps only in-frame clonotypes and omits some of them. This repertoire comprises around 52,000 clones; its ten largest clones make up approximately 9.9%. Sequences were obtained from PBMCs. Receptor source: a woman aged 45-65 years in good health and CMV-seropositive.

This sequence joins TRBV6-1 and TRBJ2-2, with D possibly TRBD1 on 5 matching bases. Germline V lookup: CDR1 MNHNS, CDR2 SASEGT. The germline V and J ends were trimmed by 2 bases and 5 bases, with 12 bases remaining between them. The CDR3 runs to 15 residues. For the CDR3, the DNA is TGTGCCAGCAGTGAATGGGCAGGGTCAACCGGGGAGCTGTTTTTT. Translated: CASSEWAGSTGELFF.

The gene calls are TRBV19 and TRBJ2-1; 7 bases are shared with TRBD2. Germline V CDR1 and CDR2: LNHDA, SQIVND (reference sequence). The V and J ends lost 7 bases and 0 bases, in that order; junction bases with no gene match: 24. The CDR3 loop spans 21 amino acids. For the CDR3, the DNA is TGTGCCAGTATCCCCACCGGGCGGGAGAGACATTTGATCGGCTCCTACAATGAGCAGTTCTTC. It encodes CASIPTGRERHLIGSYNEQFF.

This rearrangement joins TRBV5-1 to TRBJ2-7, with D possibly TRBD2 on 6 matching bases. Trimming removed 4 bases from V and 2 bases from J, with 13 bases in between. The CDR3 length is 14 residues. Germline lookup yields CDR1 SGHRS and CDR2 YFSETQ. The CDR3 DNA follows: TGCGCCAGCAGCCCGGGGACTTACACCTACGAGCAGTACTTC. Its translation is CASSPGTYTYEQYF.

This rearrangement joins TRBV19 to TRBJ1-1; 10 bases are shared with TRBD1. Germline trimming cut 3 bases from V and 6 bases from J; bases unmatched to any gene: 7. In germline, CDR1 is LNHDA, CDR2 SQIVND (reference sequence). The CDR3 is 15 residues long. The CDR3 loop reads CASSMDRGDTAEAFF. The CDR3 nucleotides are TGTGCCAGTAGTATGGACAGGGGGGATACGGCTGAAGCTTTCTTT.

V is TRBV10-3 and J is TRBJ2-1; weak D call: TRBD2 (6 bases). The germline V gene encodes CDR1 ENHRY and CDR2 SYGVKD. V gave up 6 bases and J gave up 0 bases, with 12 bases separating them. The CDR3 length is 15 residues. In DNA, the CDR3 is TGTGCCATCAGAGGAGAGACTAGCTCCTACAATGAGCAGTTCTTC. Protein: CAIRGETSSYNEQFF.

The V call is TRBV27, the J call TRBJ1-3; D is perhaps TRBD1 (5 bases). This CDR3 has 14 amino acids. Germline V CDR1 and CDR2: MNHEY, SMNVEV (reference sequence). V was cut by 2 bases and J by 0 bases, with 5 bases left in between. CDR3 residues: CASSLRGSGNTIYF. The CDR3, as DNA: TGTGCCAGCAGTTTAAGGGGCTCTGGAAACACCATATATTTT.

The V and J genes are TRBV25-1 and TRBJ2-2; D gene uncertain. There are 14 residues in the CDR3. Germline V lookup: CDR1 MGHDK, CDR2 SYGVNS. Trimming stripped 3 bases from V and 0 bases from J, with 5 bases between. The CDR3 region is CASSEAPNTGELFF. The CDR3 DNA sequence: TGTGCCAGCAGTGAGGCCCCGAACACCGGGGAGCTGTTTTTT. Together with reference TRBV25-1 and TRBJ2-2, the CDR3 gives the full variable domain: EADIYQTPRYLVIGTGKKITLECSQTMGHDKMYWYQQDPGMELHLIHYSYGVNSTEKGDLSSESTVSRIRTEHFPLTLESARPSHTSQYLCASSEAPNTGELFFGEGSRLTVL.

This rearrangement joins TRBV27 to TRBJ2-7, with 9 bases that match TRBD1. V lost 7 bases, J lost 4 bases, and 5 bases stayed unmatched. CDR1 is MNHEY and CDR2 is SMNVEV in the germline V gene (reference sequence). The CDR3 totals 13 residues. The CDR3 DNA is TGTGCCAGCACTCCGGGACAGGGTTACGAGCAGTACTTC. Its protein is CASTPGQGYEQYF.

The chain has TRBV18 and TRBJ2-5; TRBD1 is a possible D gene (5 bases). The CDR3 has 13 amino acids. V was cut by 2 bases and J by 5 bases, with 9 bases left in between. The germline gives CDR1 KGHSH, CDR2 LQKENI. CDR3 in DNA: TGTGCCAGCTCACCAATGGGGCTGGAGACCCAGTACTTC. Translated: CASSPMGLETQYF. Full variable domain (missing parts from reference TRBV18 and TRBJ2-5): NAGVMQNPRHLVRRRGQEARLRCSPMKGHSHVYWYRQLPEEGLKFMVYLQKENIIDESGMPKERFSAEFPKEGPSILRIQQVVRGDSAAYFCASSPMGLETQYFGPGTRLLVL.

The chain uses TRBV10-3 and TRBJ1-2; 8 bases are a match to TRBD1. CDR3 size: 12 residues. The V and J ends lost 5 bases and 6 bases, in that order; junction bases with no gene match: 2. Per the germline V gene, CDR1 is ENHRY and CDR2 is SYGVKD. This CDR3 is CAISSTGDGYTF. The DNA of the CDR3 is TGTGCCATCAGTTCGACAGGGGATGGCTACACCTTC.

CDR3 nucleotides: TGCGCCAGCAGCCAAACGGTGGTCAGGGGGATCGGGGAGCTGTTTTTT. Amino acid sequence: CASSQTVVRGIGELFF. The chain combines TRBV4-1 with TRBJ2-2; 7 bases are a match to TRBD1. The germline CDR1 and CDR2 sequences are MGHRA and YSYEKL. CDR3 length: 16 residues. V lost 2 bases and J lost 7; bases outside the gene matches: 10.